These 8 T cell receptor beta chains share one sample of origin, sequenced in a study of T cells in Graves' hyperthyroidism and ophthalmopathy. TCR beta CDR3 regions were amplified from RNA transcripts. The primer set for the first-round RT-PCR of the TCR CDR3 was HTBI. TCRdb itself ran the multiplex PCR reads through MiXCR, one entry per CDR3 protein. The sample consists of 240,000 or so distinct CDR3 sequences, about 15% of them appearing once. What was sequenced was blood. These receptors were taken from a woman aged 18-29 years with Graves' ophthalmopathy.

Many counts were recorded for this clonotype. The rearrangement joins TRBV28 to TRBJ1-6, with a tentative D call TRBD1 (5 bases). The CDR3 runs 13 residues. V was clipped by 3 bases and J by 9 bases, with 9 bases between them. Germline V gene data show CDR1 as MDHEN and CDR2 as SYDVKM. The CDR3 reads CASSFLQASPLHF. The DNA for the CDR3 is TGTGCCAGCAGTTTCTTACAGGCTTCACCCCTCCACTTT.

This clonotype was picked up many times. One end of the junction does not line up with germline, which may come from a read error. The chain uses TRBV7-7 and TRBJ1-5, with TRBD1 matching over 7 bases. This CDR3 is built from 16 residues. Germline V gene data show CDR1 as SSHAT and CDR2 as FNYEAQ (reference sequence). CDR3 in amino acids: CASSFRGARDNQPQHF. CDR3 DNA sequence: TGTGCTAGCAGCTTCAGGGGGGCGAGGGACAATCAGCCCCAGCATTTT.

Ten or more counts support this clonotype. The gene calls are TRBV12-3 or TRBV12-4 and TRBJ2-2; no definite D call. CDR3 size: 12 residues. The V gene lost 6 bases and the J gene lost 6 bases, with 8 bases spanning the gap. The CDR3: CASRFFSGELFF. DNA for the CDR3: TGTGCCAGCAGATTCTTCTCCGGGGAGCTGTTTTTT.

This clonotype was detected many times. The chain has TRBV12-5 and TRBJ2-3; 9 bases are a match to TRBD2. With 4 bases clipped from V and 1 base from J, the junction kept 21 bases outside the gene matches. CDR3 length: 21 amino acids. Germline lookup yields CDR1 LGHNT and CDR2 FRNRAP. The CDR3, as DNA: TGTGCTAGTGGTTCGACCTCAGGGGGAGCGGGGGGCTCCGACGGCACAGATACGCAGTATTTT. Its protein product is CASGSTSGGAGGSDGTDTQYF.

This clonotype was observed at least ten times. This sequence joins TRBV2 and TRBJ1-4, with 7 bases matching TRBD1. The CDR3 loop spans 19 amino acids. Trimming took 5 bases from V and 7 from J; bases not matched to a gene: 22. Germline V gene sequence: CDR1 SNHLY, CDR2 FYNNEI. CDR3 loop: CASSRKPGTENVSPEKLFF. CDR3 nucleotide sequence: TGTGCCAGCAGTAGAAAACCCGGGACAGAGAATGTGTCTCCTGAAAAACTGTTTTTT.

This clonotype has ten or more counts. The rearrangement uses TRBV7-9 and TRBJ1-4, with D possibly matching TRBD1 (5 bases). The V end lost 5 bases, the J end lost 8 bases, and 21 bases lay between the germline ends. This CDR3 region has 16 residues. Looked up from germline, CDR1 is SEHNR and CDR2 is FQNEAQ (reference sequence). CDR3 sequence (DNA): TGTGCCAGCAGCACCGGAAAGAGGGGAGGTGGGGAAAAACTGTTTTTT. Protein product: CASSTGKRGGGEKLFF.

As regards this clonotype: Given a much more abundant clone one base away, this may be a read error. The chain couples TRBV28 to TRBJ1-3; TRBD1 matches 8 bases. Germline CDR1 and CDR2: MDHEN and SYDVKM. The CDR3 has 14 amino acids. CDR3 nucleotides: TGTGCCAGCAGGTCGACAGGGGCTGGAAACACCACATATTTT. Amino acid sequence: CASRSTGAGNTTYF.

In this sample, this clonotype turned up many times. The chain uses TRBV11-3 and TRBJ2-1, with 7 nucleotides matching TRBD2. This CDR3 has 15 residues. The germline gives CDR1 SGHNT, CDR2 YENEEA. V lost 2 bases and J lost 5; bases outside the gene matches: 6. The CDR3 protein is CASSLFSGDNNEQFF. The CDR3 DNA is TGTGCCAGCAGCTTATTCAGCGGGGATAACAATGAGCAGTTCTTC.